A selection of T cell receptor beta chains follows, all from one sample in a study of T cells in Graves' hyperthyroidism and ophthalmopathy. TCRdb re-called the multiplex PCR reads through MiXCR, storing one row per CDR3 protein. The sample has under 250,000 distinct CDR3 sequences; almost 25% are singletons. Material for sequencing was blood. These receptors originate from a woman aged 40 to 50 with Graves' ophthalmopathy. Both conserved end residues are part of each CDR3. The D gene is left open where the match is weak. Rows give clone size only sometimes, using once, few, many, or a class for an expanded clone.

>TRBV7-3|TRBJ1-5|NA|few|13
CASSPGPDQPQHF
TGTGCCAGCAGCCCCGGTCCGGATCAGCCCCAGCATTTT
>TRBV6-5|TRBJ1-5|TRBD1|many|16
CASSGQDSYSNQPQHF
TGTGCCAGTTCGGGACAGGACAGTTATAGCAATCAGCCCCAGCATTTT
>TRBV20-1|TRBJ2-5|NA|many|14
CSASLRQGGETQYF
TGCAGTGCTAGTCTGCGCCAGGGGGGAGAGACCCAGTACTTC
>TRBV28|TRBJ1-2|NA|NA|14
CASSLKGSVYGYTF
TGTGCCAGCAGTTTAAAGGGGTCGGTCTATGGCTACACCTTC
>TRBV2|TRBJ2-7|TRBD2|many|14
CASSEVAGVGEQYF
TGTGCCAGCAGTGAAGTGGCGGGAGTCGGCGAGCAGTACTTC
>TRBV27|TRBJ1-1|NA|many|17
CASSRTAPVTGYTEAFF
TGTGCCAGCAGTCGAACTGCCCCAGTAACAGGGTACACTGAAGCTTTCTTT
>TRBV12-3/TRBV12-4|TRBJ1-2|TRBD1|once|15
CASSPRQGDTAGYTF
TGTGCCAGCAGTCCAAGACAGGGAGATACTGCCGGCTACACCTTC
>TRBV27|TRBJ2-7|NA|few|14
CASSLWQGNYEQYF
TGTGCCAGCAGTTTATGGCAGGGTAACTACGAGCAGTACTTC
>TRBV6-1|TRBJ2-7|TRBD2|NA|14
CASSGLAGVWEQYF
TGTGCCAGCAGTGGACTAGCGGGAGTTTGGGAGCAGTACTTC
>TRBV7-8|TRBJ2-2|TRBD2|NA|15
CASRTRGGNTGELFF
TGTGCCAGCAGGACGCGCGGGGGAAACACCGGGGAGCTGTTTTTT
>TRBV2|TRBJ2-2|NA|many|14
CASSDKANTGELFF
TGTGCCAGCAGTGACAAGGCGAACACCGGGGAGCTGTTTTTT
>TRBV6-5|TRBJ1-1|NA|many|13
CASSRTSITEAFF
TGTGCCAGCAGCCGCACTAGTATCACTGAAGCTTTCTTT
>TRBV28|TRBJ2-7|NA|few|14
CASSRYREHYEQYF
TGTGCCAGCAGTCGATACAGGGAACACTACGAGCAGTACTTC
>TRBV6-2/TRBV6-3|TRBJ2-7|TRBD2|many|14
CASSWTSGRYEQYF
TGTGCCAGCAGTTGGACTAGCGGGAGGTACGAGCAGTACTTC
>TRBV4-2|TRBJ1-3|NA|many|15
CASSPAGRSGNTIYF
TGTGCCAGCAGCCCCGCGGGGAGGTCCGGAAACACCATATATTTT
>TRBV7-9|TRBJ2-5|NA|many|11
CASTTKETQYF
TGTGCCAGCACAACGAAAGAGACCCAGTACTTC
>TRBV5-1|TRBJ2-5|TRBD2|many|15
CASSLTSGRAQTQYF
TGCGCCAGCAGCTTGACTAGCGGGAGGGCGCAGACCCAGTACTTC
>TRBV6-1|TRBJ1-5|NA|many|14
CASSERSGTQPQHF
TGTGCCAGCAGTGAGAGGTCAGGGACTCAGCCCCAGCATTTT
>TRBV29-1|TRBJ2-4|NA|NA|13
CSVRRVKGDIQYF
TGCAGCGTTCGGCGGGTAAAAGGGGACATTCAGTACTTC
>TRBV24-1|TRBJ2-5|TRBD2|NA|14
CASSRAGGGETQYF
TGTGCCAGCAGCCGAGCGGGAGGAGGAGAGACCCAGTACTTC
>TRBV7-3|TRBJ2-2|TRBD2|many|16
CASSFEAGGPTGELFF
TGTGCCAGCAGCTTCGAGGCGGGAGGCCCGACCGGGGAGCTGTTTTTT
>TRBV7-2|TRBJ2-2|TRBD2|many|15
CASGHVRERAGELFF
TGTGCCAGCGGGCACGTGCGGGAGAGGGCCGGGGAGCTGTTTTTT
>TRBV6-5|TRBJ2-7|NA|many|15
CASSYHDQSPYEQYF
TGTGCCAGCAGTTACCACGACCAGTCCCCCTACGAGCAGTACTTC
>TRBV3-1|TRBJ2-7|NA|many|14
CASSLTGVGYEQYF
TGTGCCAGCAGCCTGACGGGGGTGGGCTACGAGCAGTACTTC
>TRBV10-2|TRBJ2-2|TRBD2|NA|17
CASSPTSGRMRTGELFF
TGCGCCAGCAGTCCGACTAGCGGGAGGATGAGAACCGGGGAGCTGTTTTTT
>TRBV25-1|TRBJ2-7|NA|many|13
CASSEPPTWEQYF
TGTGCCAGCAGTGAACCCCCCACCTGGGAGCAGTACTTC
>TRBV11-2|TRBJ1-1|NA|many|15
CASSSMGGASTEAFF
TGTGCCAGCAGCTCAATGGGGGGCGCGTCGACTGAAGCTTTCTTT
>TRBV28|TRBJ1-1|NA|many|15
CASSLPAAMNTEAFF
TGTGCCAGCAGTCTCCCAGCCGCCATGAACACTGAAGCTTTCTTT
>TRBV4-1|TRBJ2-4|TRBD2|many|16
CASSPLAGVSKNIQYF
TGCGCCAGCAGCCCTCTCGCGGGAGTTTCCAAAAACATTCAGTACTTC
>TRBV6-5|TRBJ2-7|NA|many|13
CASSSGTRYEQYF
TGTGCCAGCAGTTCCGGGACCCGCTACGAGCAGTACTTC
>TRBV27|TRBJ2-3|NA|many|15
CASRTLSGSTDTQYF
TGTGCCAGCAGGACTCTCTCGGGTAGCACAGATACGCAGTATTTT
>TRBV27|TRBJ1-5|NA|few|9
CAAYEPQHF
TGTGCCGCGTATGAGCCCCAGCATTTT
>TRBV27|TRBJ2-7|NA|many|17
CASSSRYPQTDSYEQYF
TGTGCCAGCAGTTCCCGATACCCCCAGACAGACTCCTACGAGCAGTACTTC
>TRBV20-1|TRBJ1-3|NA|many|13
CSATTDSGNTIYF
TGCAGTGCTACGACAGACTCTGGAAACACCATATATTTT
>TRBV7-9|TRBJ2-5|TRBD2|NA|12
CASSLRGSTQYF
TGTGCCAGCAGCCTACGCGGGAGTACCCAGTACTTC
>TRBV6-1|TRBJ2-5|TRBD1|NA|15
CASRRDRGDYKTQYF
TGTGCCAGCAGGAGGGACAGGGGTGATTATAAGACCCAGTACTTC
>TRBV28|TRBJ2-7|NA|NA|16
CASRPRRPTPSYEQYF
TGTGCCAGCAGACCCCGCCGCCCCACCCCTTCCTACGAGCAGTACTTC
>TRBV7-2|TRBJ1-2|NA|many|14
CASSLRRVSYGYTF
TGTGCCAGCAGCTTAAGGAGAGTGAGCTATGGCTACACCTTC
>TRBV28|TRBJ1-2|NA|NA|13
CASSWGVGYGYTF
TGTGCCAGCAGTTGGGGTGTAGGCTATGGCTACACCTTC
>TRBV11-2|TRBJ1-5|NA|many|18
CASSLGGSGGVGNQPQHF
TGTGCCAGCAGCTTAGGGGGGTCCGGAGGGGTCGGCAATCAGCCCCAGCATTTT